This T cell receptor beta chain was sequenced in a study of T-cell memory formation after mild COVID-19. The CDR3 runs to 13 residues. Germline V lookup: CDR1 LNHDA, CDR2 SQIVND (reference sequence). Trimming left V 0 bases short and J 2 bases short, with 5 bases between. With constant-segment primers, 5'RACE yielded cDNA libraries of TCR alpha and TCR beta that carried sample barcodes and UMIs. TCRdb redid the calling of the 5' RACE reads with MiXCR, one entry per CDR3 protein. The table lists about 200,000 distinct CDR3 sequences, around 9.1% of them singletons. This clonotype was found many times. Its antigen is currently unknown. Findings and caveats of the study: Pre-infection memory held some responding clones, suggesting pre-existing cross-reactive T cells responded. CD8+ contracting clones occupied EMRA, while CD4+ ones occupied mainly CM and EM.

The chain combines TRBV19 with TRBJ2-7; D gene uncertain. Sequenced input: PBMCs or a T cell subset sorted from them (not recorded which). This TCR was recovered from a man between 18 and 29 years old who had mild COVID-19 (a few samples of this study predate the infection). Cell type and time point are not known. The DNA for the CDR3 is TGTGCCAGTAGTATAGAGGGGACCTACGAGCAGTACTTC. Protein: CASSIEGTYEQYF.